The entry below describes one TCR beta chain. Trimming pared 7 bases from V and 3 bases from J, leaving 12 bases between. Germline CDR1 is LNHDA and CDR2 is SQIVND (reference sequence). The CDR3 runs 13 residues. Living in 24 US areas, the participants were between about 18 and 100 years of age. Recovered Cohort 3 donors showed two negative PCRs, clearance, or symptom resolution. This specimen belongs to a study of blood T cell repertoires in COVID-19. TCRdb's table, derived via immunoSEQ multiplex PCR, lists solely in-frame clones and lacks some. The table includes approximately 500,000 clones, around 87% detected once.

The clonotype originates from a woman aged 40 to 50 who had recovered from COVID-19. Sequencing was performed on PBMCs or T cells enriched from blood (not recorded which). The chain has TRBV19 and TRBJ2-5, with a tentative D call TRBD1 (5 bases). This CDR3 reads CASTKTDKETQYF. CDR3 nucleotide sequence: TGTGCCAGTACTAAGACAGACAAAGAGACCCAGTACTTC.